This T cell receptor (beta chain) was observed in a study of blood T cells in healthy people across ages. Germline CDR1 is SNHLY and CDR2 is FYNNEI. The CDR3 loop spans 14 amino acids. V lost 8 bases, J lost 0 bases, and 14 bases lay in between. The authors ran a second PCR of 7 to 11 cycles using a sample-barcoded 5' primer and a J-beta primer mix. Researchers report that each sample yielded at least 2.5 million CDR3-containing paired-end reads. TCRdb analysed the 5' RACE reads with MiXCR anew, one entry per CDR3 protein. The sample records about 970,000 distinct CDR3 sequences, roughly half being singletons.

The TCR comes from a woman in her fifties or sixties in good health. The V and J genes are TRBV2 and TRBJ2-7; D gene ambiguous. The material sequenced was blood. The CDR3 sequence: CASGGQFSSYEQYF. Written as DNA, the CDR3 is TGTGCCAGCGGTGGGCAGTTTAGCTCCTACGAGCAGTACTTC.